The source of this T cell receptor beta chain is a study of blood T cell repertoires in COVID-19. For the study at large: T cells, B-cell-depleted T cells, or PBMCs provided the cDNA or gDNA that served as material.

Seattle patients were enrolled while actively infected and followed longitudinally. Clones were read by immunoSEQ multiplex PCR, and TCRdb kept only the in-frame ones, dropping some. The data hold approximately 530,000 clones, with 85% to 90% observed a single time. CDR1 and CDR2 from the germline V gene are MNHEY and SMNVEV (reference sequence). Unmatched junction bases numbered 9, after V lost 5 bases and J lost 6 bases. The CDR3 covers 15 residues. The sequencing sample was made of peripheral blood. This receptor was identified in a woman in her fifties or sixties with COVID-19, enrolled during active disease. This rearrangement joins TRBV27 to TRBJ2-3, with 9 bases aligning to TRBD1. Here the CDR3 DNA reads TGTGCCAGCAGTGTCCGGGACAGGGCGACGGATACGCAGTATTTT. Translated, it gives CASSVRDRATDTQYF.